This T cell receptor (beta chain) was identified in a study of spatial heterogeneity in lung cancer. Stated time point: sample taken at primary tumor resection. Whole RNA was taken from tumor, nontumor lung or frozen PBMC; it was then sequenced unsorted. The donors were fewer than 80 patients with non-small cell lung cancer that was early-stage and untreated. V lost 3 bases, J lost 0 bases, and 9 bases stayed unmatched. The CDR3 totals 17 residues. MiXCR, applied by TCRdb to the 5' RACE reads, yields one record per CDR3 protein. Of about 10,000 distinct CDR3 sequences listed, about 5% are singletons. By share, this clonotype counts as medium-sized.

The sequence came from a male donor with early-stage non-small cell lung cancer. The rearrangement links TRBV12-3 or TRBV12-4 to TRBJ2-3; the match to TRBD1 covers 7 bases. Sequencing used PBMCs, obtained at surgery. The CDR3 region has the DNA TGTGCCAGCAGTTTTGAACCGGGACAGAAGAGCACAGATACGCAGTATTTT. Translated: CASSFEPGQKSTDTQYF.